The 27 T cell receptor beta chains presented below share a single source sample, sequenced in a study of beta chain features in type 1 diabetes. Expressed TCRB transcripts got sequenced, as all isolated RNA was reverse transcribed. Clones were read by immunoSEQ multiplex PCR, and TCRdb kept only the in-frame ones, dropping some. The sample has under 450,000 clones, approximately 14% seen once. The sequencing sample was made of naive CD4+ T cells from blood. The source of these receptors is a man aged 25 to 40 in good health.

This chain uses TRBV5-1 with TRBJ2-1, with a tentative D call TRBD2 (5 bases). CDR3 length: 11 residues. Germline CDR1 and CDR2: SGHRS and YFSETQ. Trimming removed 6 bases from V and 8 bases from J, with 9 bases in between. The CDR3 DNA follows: TGCGCCAGCACCGGGATCGATGAGCAGTTCTTC. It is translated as CASTGIDEQFF.

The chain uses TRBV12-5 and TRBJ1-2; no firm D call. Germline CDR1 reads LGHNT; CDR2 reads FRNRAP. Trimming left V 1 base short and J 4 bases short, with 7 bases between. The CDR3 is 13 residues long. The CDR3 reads CASGLARGYGYTF. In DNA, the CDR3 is TGTGCTAGTGGTTTGGCGCGGGGCTATGGCTACACCTTC. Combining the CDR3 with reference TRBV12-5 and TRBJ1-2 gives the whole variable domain DARVTQTPRHKVTEMGQEVTMRCQPILGHNTVFWYRQTMMQGLELLAYFRNRAPLDDSGMPKDRFSAEMPDATLATLKIQPSEPRDSAVYFCASGLARGYGYTFGSGTRLTVV.

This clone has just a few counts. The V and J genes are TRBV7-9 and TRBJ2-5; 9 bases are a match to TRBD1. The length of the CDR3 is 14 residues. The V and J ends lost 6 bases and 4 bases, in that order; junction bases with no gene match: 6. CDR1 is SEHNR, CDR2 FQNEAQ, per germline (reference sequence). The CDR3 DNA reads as TGTGCCAGCAGTCAATACAGGGGGCGAGAGACCCAGTACTTC. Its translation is CASSQYRGRETQYF.

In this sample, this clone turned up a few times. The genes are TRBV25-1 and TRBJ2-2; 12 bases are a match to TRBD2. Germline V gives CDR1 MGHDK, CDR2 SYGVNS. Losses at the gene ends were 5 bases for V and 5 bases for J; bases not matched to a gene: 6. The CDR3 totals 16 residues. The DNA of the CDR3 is TGTGCCAGCAGTCTACCCGGGACTAGCGGGACCGGGGAGCTGTTTTTT. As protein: CASSLPGTSGTGELFF.

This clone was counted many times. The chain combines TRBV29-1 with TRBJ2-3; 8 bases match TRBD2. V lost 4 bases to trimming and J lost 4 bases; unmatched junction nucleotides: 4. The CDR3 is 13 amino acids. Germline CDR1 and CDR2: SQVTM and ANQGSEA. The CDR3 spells CSVAGGPADTQYF. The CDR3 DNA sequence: TGCAGCGTTGCGGGAGGGCCTGCAGATACGCAGTATTTT.

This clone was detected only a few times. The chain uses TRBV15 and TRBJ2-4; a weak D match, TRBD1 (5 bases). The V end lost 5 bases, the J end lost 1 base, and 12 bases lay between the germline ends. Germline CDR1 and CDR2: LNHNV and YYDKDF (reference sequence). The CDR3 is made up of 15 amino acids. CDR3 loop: CATSFTRGAKNIQYF. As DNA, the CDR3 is TGTGCCACCAGCTTTACAAGGGGTGCCAAAAACATTCAGTACTTC. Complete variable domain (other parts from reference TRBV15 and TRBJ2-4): DAMVIQNPRYQVTQFGKPVTLSCSQTLNHNVMYWYQQKSSQAPKLLFHYYDKDFNNEADTPDNFQSRRPNTSFCFLDIRSPGLGDTAMYLCATSFTRGAKNIQYFGAGTRLSVL.

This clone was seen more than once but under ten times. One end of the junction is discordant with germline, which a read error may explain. The CDR3 protein is CARSLSGVAQETQYF. The CDR3 DNA follows: TGTGCCCGCAGCTTGTCCGGGGTTGCCCAAGAGACCCAGTACTTC. The rearrangement uses TRBV9 and TRBJ2-5; TRBD2 might be the D (5 bases). CDR3 size: 15 residues. Per the germline V gene, CDR1 is SGDLS and CDR2 is YYNGEE.

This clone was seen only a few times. CDR3 sequence (DNA): TGTGCCAGCAGTTACTCAGGCGGTCGGTCAGATACGCAGTATTTT. Translating gives CASSYSGGRSDTQYF. The chain combines TRBV6-6 with TRBJ2-3; D is unresolved. Trimming removed 0 bases at V and 4 bases at J, with 11 bases between. Per germline, CDR1 MNHNY and CDR2 SVGAGI (reference sequence). The CDR3 runs 15 residues.

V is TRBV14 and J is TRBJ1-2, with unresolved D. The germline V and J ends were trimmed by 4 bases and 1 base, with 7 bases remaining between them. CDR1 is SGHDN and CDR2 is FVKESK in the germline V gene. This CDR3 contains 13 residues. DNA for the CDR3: TGTGCCAGCAGCCGGGAAATTAACTATGGCTACACCTTC. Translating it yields CASSREINYGYTF.

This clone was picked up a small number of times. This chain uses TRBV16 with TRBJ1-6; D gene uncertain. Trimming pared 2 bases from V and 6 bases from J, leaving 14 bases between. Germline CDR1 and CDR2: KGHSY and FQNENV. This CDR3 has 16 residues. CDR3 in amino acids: CASSQVLGRPNSPLHF. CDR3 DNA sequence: TGTGCCAGCAGCCAAGTCCTAGGACGGCCTAATTCACCCCTCCACTTT.

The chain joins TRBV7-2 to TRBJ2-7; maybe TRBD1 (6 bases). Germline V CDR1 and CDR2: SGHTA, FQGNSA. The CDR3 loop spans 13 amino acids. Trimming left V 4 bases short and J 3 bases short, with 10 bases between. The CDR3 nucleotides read TGTGCCAGCAGCTCCTGGACAGACTACGAGCAGTACTTC. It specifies CASSSWTDYEQYF.

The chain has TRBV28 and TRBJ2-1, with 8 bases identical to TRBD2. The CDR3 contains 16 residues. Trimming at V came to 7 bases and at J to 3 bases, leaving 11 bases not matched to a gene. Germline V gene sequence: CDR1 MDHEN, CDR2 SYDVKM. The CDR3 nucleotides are TGTGCCAGCACCGGGTTGAAGCGGGAGAACTACAATGAGCAGTTCTTC. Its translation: CASTGLKRENYNEQFF. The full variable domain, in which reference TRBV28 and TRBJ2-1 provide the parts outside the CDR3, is DVKVTQSSRYLVKRTGEKVFLECVQDMDHENMFWYRQDPGLGLRLIYFSYDVKMKEKGDIPEGYSVSREKKERFSLILESASTNQTSMYLCASTGLKRENYNEQFFGPGTRLTVL.

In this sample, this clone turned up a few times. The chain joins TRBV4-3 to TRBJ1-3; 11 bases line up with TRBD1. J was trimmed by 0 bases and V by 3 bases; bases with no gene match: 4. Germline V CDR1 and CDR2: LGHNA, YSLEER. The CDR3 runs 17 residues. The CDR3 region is CASSQEGQGASGNTIYF. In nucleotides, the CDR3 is TGCGCCAGCAGCCAGGAAGGACAGGGGGCCTCTGGAAACACCATATATTTT.

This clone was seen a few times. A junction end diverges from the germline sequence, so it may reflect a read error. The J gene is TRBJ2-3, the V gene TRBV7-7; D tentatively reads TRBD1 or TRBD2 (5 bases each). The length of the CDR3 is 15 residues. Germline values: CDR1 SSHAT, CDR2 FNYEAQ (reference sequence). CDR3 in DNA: TGTGCTAGCAGCCCCGGGGCCAGCCACACAGATACGCAGTATTTT. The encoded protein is CASSPGASHTDTQYF.

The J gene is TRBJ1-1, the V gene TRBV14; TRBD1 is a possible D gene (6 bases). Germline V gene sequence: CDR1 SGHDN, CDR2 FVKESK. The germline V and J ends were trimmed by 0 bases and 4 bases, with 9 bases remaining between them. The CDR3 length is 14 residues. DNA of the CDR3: TGTGCCAGCAGCCAAGACAGGGGAGGCACTGAAGCTTTCTTT. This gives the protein CASSQDRGGTEAFF.

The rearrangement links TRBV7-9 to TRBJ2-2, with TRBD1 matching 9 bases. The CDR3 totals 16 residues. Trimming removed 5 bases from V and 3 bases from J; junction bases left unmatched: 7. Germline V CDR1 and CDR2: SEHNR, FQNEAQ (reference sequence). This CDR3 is CASSPSGTGYTGELFF. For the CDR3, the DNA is TGTGCCAGCAGCCCATCCGGGACAGGGTACACCGGGGAGCTGTTTTTT.

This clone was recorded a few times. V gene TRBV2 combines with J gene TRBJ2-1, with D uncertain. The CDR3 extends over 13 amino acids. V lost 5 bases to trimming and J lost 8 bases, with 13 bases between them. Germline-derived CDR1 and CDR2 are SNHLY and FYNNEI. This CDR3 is CASSSRSSYEQFF. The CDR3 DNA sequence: TGTGCCAGCAGTTCCAGGTCTAGTTATGAGCAGTTCTTC.

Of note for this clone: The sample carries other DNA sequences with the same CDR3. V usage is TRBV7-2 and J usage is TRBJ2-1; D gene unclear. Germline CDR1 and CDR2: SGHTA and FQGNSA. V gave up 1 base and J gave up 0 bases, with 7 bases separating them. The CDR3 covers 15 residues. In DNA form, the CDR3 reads TGTGCCAGCAGCTTAGACGGTAGCTCCTACAATGAGCAGTTCTTC. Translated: CASSLDGSSYNEQFF.

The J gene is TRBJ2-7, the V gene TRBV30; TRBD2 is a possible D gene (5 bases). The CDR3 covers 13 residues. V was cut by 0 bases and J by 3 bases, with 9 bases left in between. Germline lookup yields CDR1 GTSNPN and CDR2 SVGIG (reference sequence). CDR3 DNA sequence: TGTGCCTGGAGTGTATTTGCGGGCTACGAGCAGTACGTC. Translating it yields CAWSVFAGYEQYV.

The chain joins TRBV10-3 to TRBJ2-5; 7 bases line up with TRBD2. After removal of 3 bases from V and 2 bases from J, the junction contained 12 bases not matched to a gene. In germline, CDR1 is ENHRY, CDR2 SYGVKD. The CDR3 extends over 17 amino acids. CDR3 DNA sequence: TGTGCCATCAGTGATAGGCGGTCTAGCGGATCACAAGAGACCCAGTACTTC. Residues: CAISDRRSSGSQETQYF.

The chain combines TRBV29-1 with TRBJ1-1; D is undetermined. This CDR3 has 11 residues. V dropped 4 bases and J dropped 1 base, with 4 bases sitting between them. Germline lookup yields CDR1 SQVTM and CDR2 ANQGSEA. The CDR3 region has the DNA TGCAGCGTTGTCAAGAACACTGAAGCTTTCTTT. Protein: CSVVKNTEAFF.

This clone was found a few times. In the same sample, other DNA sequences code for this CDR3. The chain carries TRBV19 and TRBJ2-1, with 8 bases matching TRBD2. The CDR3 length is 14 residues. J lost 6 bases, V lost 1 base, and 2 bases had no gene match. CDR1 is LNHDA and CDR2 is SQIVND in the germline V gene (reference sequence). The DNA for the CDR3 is TGTGCCAGTAGTATAGCGGGAGGGCCCAATGAGCAGTTCTTC. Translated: CASSIAGGPNEQFF.

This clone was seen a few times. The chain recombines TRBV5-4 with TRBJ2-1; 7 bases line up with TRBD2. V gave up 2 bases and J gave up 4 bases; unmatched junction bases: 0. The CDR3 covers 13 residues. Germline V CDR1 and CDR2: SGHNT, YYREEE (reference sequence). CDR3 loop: CASSFSGYNEQFF. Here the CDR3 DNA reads TGTGCCAGCAGCTTTAGCGGGTACAATGAGCAGTTCTTC.

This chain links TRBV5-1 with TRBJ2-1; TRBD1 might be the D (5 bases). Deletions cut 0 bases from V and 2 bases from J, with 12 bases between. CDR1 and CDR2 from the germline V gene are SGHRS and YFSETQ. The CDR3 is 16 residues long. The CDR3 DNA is TGCGCCAGCAGCTTGGCCTCCGTGGGGCCCTACAATGAGCAGTTCTTC. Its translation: CASSLASVGPYNEQFF.

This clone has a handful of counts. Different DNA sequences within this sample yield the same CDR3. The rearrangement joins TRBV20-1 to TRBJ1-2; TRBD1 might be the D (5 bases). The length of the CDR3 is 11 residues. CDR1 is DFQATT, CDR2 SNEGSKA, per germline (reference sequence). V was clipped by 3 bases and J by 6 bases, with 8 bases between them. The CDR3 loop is CSASKGDGYTF. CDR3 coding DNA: TGCAGTGCTAGTAAAGGGGATGGCTACACCTTC.

CDR3 sequence reads: CSDWRTEAFF. The DNA of the CDR3 is TGCAGTGATTGGAGAACTGAAGCTTTCTTT. V is TRBV20-1 and J is TRBJ1-1, with D uncertain. V was clipped by 7 bases and J by 5 bases, with 8 bases between them. The CDR3 sequence is 10 residues long. Per the germline V gene, CDR1 is DFQATT and CDR2 is SNEGSKA (reference sequence).

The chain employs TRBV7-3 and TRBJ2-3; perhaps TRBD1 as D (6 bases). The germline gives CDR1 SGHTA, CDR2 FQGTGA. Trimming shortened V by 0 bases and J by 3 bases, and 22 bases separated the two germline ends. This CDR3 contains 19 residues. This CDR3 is CASSLTGAVVAKRTDTQYF. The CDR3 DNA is TGTGCCAGCAGCTTAACGGGGGCGGTAGTAGCCAAACGGACAGATACGCAGTATTTT.